This T cell receptor beta chain was identified in a study of T-cell reconstitution after alpha-beta-depleted transplantation in children. Molecular barcoding with unique molecular identifiers was used for the TCRbeta library. Each CDR3 protein is one row after TCRdb ran MiXCR on the PCR reads. The top ten hold about a fifth of the sample, which has some 95,000 distinct CDR3 sequences, 20% to 25% seen once. This clonotype was counted at least ten times. The V end was cut by 5 bases, the J end by 6 bases, with 17 bases between. Per the germline V gene, CDR1 is DFQATT and CDR2 is SNEGSKA (reference sequence). The CDR3 has 14 residues.

The material was PBMCs, obtained before TCRalphabeta/CD19-depleted stem cell transplant. The origin of this receptor is a boy aged 2 to 9 with acute lymphoblastic leukemia, due to receive a stem cell transplant. This chain uses TRBV20-1 with TRBJ2-1; either TRBD1 or TRBD2 may supply D (6 bases each). In DNA form, the CDR3 reads TGCAGTGCTTATAGCGGAGGGGGATTCAATGAGCAGTTCTTC. It is translated as CSAYSGGGFNEQFF.